This TCR beta chain was recovered during a study of human T cells and chemical hapten exposure. General observations from the study: After DPC sensitization, TCRs above 1 in 1000 frequency showed no change.

The sample holds many counts of this clonotype. Its antigen remains unidentified. With V trimmed by 5 bases and J by 1 base, 12 bases remained unmatched. The germline V gene has CDR1 SEHNR and CDR2 FQNEAQ (reference sequence). The CDR3 loop spans 19 amino acids. Time point in this sample: patch test 2, 6 weeks after DPC sensitization. Specified treatment: therapeutic diphenylcyclopropenone sensitization with weekly scalp DPC. In the library, unique molecular identifiers were attached to individual cDNA molecules. Authors' analysis steps: Ranging from roughly 20,000 to 750,000, TCR counts per sample had a median value of approximately 99,000. TCRdb fed the RACE reads into MiXCR, producing one record per CDR3 protein. TCRdb's processing, not the authors', yielded these V and J calls. The repertoire consists of some 350,000 distinct CDR3 sequences, with about 6% occurring once and the leading ten covering around 6.1%.

The receptor's source is a woman aged 18-29 years with alopecia areata. Some clones in this sample may be carry-over from other donors' samples. This chain uses TRBV7-9 with TRBJ2-3, with 13 bases matching TRBD2. This specimen consisted of whole blood, obtained in connection with sensitization to the hapten diphenylcyclopropenone (DPC). The CDR3: CASSLWTLGLAGGTDTQYF. The DNA of the CDR3 is TGTGCCAGCAGCCTATGGACCTTAGGACTAGCGGGGGGCACAGATACGCAGTATTTT.